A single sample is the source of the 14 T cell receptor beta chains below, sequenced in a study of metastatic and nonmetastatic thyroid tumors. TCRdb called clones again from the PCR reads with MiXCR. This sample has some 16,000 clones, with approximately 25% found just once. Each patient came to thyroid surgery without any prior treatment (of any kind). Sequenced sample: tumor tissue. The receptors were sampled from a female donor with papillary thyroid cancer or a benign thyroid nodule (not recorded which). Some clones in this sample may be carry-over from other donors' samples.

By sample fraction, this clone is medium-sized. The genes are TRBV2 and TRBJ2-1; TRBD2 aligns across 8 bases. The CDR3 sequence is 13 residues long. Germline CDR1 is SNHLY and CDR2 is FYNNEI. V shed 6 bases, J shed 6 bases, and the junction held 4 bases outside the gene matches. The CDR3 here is CASSAGLVNEQFF. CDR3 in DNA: TGTGCCAGCAGCGCGGGACTAGTCAATGAGCAGTTCTTC.

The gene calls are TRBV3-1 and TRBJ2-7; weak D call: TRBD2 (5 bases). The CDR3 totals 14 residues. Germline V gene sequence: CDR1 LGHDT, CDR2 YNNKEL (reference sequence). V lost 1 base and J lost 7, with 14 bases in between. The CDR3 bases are TGTGCCAGCAGCCAAGCGGCGGGCGGCCTGGAGCAGTACTTC. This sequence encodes CASSQAAGGLEQYF.

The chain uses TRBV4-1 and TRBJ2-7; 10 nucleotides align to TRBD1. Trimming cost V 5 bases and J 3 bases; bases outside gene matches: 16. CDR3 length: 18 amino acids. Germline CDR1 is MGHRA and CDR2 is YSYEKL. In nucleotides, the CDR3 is TGCGCCAGCAGCTTACCCTGGGGTGTGGGGACAGGGGACTACGAGCAGTACTTC. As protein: CASSLPWGVGTGDYEQYF.

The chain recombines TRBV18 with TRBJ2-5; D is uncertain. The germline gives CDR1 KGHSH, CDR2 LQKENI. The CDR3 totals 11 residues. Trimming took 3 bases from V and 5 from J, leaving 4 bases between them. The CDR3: CASSPGETQYF. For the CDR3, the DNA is TGTGCCAGCTCACCGGGGGAGACCCAGTACTTC.

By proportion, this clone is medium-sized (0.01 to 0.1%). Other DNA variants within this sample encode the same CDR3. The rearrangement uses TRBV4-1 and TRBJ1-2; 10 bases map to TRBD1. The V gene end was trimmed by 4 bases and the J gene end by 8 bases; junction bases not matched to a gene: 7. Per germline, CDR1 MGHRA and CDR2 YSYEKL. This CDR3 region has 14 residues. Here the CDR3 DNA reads TGCGCCAGCAGCCCCCTCGACAGGGGGCAGGGCTACACCTTC. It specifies CASSPLDRGQGYTF.

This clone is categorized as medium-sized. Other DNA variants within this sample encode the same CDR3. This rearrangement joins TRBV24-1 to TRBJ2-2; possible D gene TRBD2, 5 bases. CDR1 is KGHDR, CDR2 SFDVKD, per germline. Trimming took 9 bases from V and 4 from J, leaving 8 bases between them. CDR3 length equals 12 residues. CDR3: CATEEGTGELFF. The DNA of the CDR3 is TGTGCCACCGAAGAGGGCACCGGGGAGCTGTTTTTT.

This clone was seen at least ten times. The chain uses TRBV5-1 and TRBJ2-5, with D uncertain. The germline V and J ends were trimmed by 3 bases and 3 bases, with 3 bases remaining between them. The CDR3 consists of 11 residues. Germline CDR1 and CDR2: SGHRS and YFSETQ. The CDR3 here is CASSSKETQYF. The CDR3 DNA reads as TGCGCCAGCAGCTCTAAAGAGACCCAGTACTTC.

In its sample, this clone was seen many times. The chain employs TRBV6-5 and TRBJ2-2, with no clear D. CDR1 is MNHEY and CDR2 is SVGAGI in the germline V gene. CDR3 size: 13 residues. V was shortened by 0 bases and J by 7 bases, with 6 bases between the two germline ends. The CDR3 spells CASSYSRDGELFF. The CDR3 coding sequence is TGTGCCAGCAGTTACTCGAGAGACGGGGAGCTGTTTTTT.

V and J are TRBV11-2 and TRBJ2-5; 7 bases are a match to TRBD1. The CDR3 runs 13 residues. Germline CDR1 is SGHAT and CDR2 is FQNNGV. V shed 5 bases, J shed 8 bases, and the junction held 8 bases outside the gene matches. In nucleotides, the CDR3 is TGTGCCAGCAGCCCAGACAGGGAACCTACCCAGTACTTC. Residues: CASSPDREPTQYF.

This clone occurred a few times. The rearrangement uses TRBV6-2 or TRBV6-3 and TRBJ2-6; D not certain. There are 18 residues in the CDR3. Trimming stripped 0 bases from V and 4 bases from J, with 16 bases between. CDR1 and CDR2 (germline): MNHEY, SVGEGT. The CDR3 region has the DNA TGTGCCAGCAGTTACTCTCGTGCCGGACGATCCGGGGCCAACGTCCTGACTTTC. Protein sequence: CASSYSRAGRSGANVLTF.

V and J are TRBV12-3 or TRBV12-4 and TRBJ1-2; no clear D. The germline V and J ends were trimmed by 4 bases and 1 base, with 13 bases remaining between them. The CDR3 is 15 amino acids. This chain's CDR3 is CASSSNPGNNYGYTF. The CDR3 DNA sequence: TGTGCCAGCAGTTCGAATCCGGGAAATAACTATGGCTACACCTTC.

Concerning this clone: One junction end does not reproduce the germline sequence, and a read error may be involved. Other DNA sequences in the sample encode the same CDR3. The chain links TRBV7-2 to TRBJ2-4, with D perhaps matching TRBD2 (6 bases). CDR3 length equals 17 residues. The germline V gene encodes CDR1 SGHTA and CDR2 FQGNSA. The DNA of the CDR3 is TGTGCCAGCAGCTCCTACTTAGACCTACTAGCCAAGAACATTCAGTACTTC. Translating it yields CASSSYLDLLAKNIQYF.

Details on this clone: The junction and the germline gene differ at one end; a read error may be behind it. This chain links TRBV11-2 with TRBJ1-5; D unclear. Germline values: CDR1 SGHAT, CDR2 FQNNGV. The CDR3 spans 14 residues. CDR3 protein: CASGFGALNQPQHF. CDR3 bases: TGTGCCAGCGGCTTCGGCGCTCTCAATCAGCCCCAGCATTTT.

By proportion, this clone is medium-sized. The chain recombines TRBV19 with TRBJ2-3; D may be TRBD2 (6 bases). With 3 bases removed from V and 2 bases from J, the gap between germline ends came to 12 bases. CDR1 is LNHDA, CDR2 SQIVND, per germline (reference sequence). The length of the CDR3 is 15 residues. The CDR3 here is CASSILAGNTDTQYF. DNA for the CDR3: TGTGCCAGTAGTATTCTTGCGGGGAACACAGATACGCAGTATTTT.